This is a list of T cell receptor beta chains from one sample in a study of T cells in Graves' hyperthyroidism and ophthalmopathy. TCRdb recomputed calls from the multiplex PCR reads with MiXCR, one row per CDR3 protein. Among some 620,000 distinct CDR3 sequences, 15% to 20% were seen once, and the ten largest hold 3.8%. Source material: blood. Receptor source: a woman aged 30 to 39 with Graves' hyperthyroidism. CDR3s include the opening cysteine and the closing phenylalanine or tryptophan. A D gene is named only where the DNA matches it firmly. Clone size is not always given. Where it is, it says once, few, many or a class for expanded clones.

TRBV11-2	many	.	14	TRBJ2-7	TGTGCCAGCAGTACCGGTTGGAGCTCCTACGAGCAGTACTTC	CASSTGWSSYEQYF
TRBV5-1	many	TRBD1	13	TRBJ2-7	TGCGCCAGCAGATTGACAGGGGGCCACGAGCAGTACTTC	CASRLTGGHEQYF
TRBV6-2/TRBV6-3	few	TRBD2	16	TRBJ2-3	TGTGCCAGCAGTCCACCTAGCGGGAGATTTACAGATACGCAGTATTTT	CASSPPSGRFTDTQYF
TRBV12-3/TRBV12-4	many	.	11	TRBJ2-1	TGTGCCAGCAGCTTTAGCAATGAGCAGTTCTTC	CASSFSNEQFF
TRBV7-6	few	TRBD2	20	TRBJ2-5	TGTGCCAGCAGCCCCCCGGACAGGGGGCTAGGGACTAGCGGGAGAGAGACCCAGTACTTC	CASSPPDRGLGTSGRETQYF
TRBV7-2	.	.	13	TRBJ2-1	TGTGCCAGCAGCTGGGGTGATGGGGGTTTCGAGTTCTTC	CASSWGDGGFEFF
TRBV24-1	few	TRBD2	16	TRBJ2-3	TGTGCCACCAGTGATTTGGGACTAGCGGGAGGTTGGACGCAGTATTTT	CATSDLGLAGGWTQYF
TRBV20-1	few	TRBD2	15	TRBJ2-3	TGCAGTGCCCGAGCGACTAGCGGCCTCTCAGATACGCAGTATTTT	CSARATSGLSDTQYF
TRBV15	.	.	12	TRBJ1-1	TGTGCCACCAGCACAGGGATGGCTGAAGCTTTCTTT	CATSTGMAEAFF
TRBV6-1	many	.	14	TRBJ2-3	TGTGCCAGCAGTTATCCCACTAGCACAGATACGCAGTATTTT	CASSYPTSTDTQYF
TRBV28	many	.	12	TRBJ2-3	TGTGCCAGCATGGACCACACAGATACGCAGTATTTT	CASMDHTDTQYF
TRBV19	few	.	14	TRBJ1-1	TGTGCCAGTGATCAGGGGTCAATGAACACTGAAGCTTTCTTT	CASDQGSMNTEAFF
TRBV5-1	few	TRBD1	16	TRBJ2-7	TGCGCCAGCAGCTTTGACGTCGGGGACAGGATGTACGAGCAGTACTTC	CASSFDVGDRMYEQYF
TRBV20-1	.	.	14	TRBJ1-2	TGCAGTGCTAGATTCGGCGCGGGTAACTATGGCTACACCTTC	CSARFGAGNYGYTF
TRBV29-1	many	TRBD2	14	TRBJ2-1	TGCAGCGTTGAAGATCGGGAGGGCTGGAATGAGCAGTTCTTC	CSVEDREGWNEQFF
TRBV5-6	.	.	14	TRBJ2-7	TGTGCCAGCAGCTTGCGCCGTGACACCTACGAGCAGTACTTC	CASSLRRDTYEQYF
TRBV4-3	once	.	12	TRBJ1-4	TGCGCCAGCAGCCAAGATCCTGGACAACTGTTTTTT	CASSQDPGQLFF
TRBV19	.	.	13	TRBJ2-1	TGTGCCAGTGGTATCGGTCTCCTCAATGAGCAGTTCTTC	CASGIGLLNEQFF
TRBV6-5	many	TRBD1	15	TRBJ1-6	TGTGCCAGCAGTTACCAGGGCAGGGGGAATTCACCCCTCCACTTT	CASSYQGRGNSPLHF
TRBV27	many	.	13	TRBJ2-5	TGTGCCAGCAGTTACAGGGACCAAGAGACCCAGTACTTC	CASSYRDQETQYF
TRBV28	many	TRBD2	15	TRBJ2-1	TGTGCCAGCAGTTCCCCCTGGACTAGCGACAATGAGCAGTTCTTC	CASSSPWTSDNEQFF
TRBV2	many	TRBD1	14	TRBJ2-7	TGTGCCGCCGCTGGACAGGGGGTGTCGGGTGAGCAGTACTTC	CAAAGQGVSGEQYF
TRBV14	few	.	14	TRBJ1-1	TGTGCCAGCAGCCAAGCCCCCGACGGGTCGGAAGCTTTCTTT	CASSQAPDGSEAFF
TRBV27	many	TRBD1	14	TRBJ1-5	TGTGCCAGCAGCCTGCAGGGGGCCAATCAGCCCCAGCATTTT	CASSLQGANQPQHF
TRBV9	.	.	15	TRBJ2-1	TGTGCCAGCAGCGTAGAGGGACTGGCCTACAATGAGCAGTTCTTC	CASSVEGLAYNEQFF
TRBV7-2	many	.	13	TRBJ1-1	TGTGCCAGCAGCTTATACCCCTTGACTGAAGCTTTCTTT	CASSLYPLTEAFF
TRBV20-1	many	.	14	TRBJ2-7	TGCAGTGCTTATCACCGGGACCGCACCTACGAGCAGTACTTC	CSAYHRDRTYEQYF
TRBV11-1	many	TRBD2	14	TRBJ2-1	TGTGCCAGCAGCTTTAGCGGGGGTAGGAATGAGCAGTTCTTC	CASSFSGGRNEQFF
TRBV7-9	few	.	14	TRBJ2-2	TGTGCCAGCAGCCGCGGTTTTTTAGGCGGGGAGCTGTTTTTT	CASSRGFLGGELFF
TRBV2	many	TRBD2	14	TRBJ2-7	TGTGCCAGCAGAGGCGGGACTAGTAACTACGAGCAGTACTTC	CASRGGTSNYEQYF
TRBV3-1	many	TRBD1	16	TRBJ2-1	TGTGCCAGCAGCCGGGACGGGACAGGGTTTTACAATGAGCAGTTCTTC	CASSRDGTGFYNEQFF
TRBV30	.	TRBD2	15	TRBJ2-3	TGTGCCTGGAGTCGCGGACTAGCGTACACAGATACGCAGTATTTT	CAWSRGLAYTDTQYF
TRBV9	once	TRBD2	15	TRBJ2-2	TGTGCCAGCACCGGGACTAGCGGAAACACCGGGGAGCTGTTTTTT	CASTGTSGNTGELFF
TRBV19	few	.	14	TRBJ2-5	TGTGCCAGTAGTATAGGGATCGGGGAAGAGACCCAGTACTTC	CASSIGIGEETQYF
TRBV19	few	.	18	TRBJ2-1	TGTGCCAGTAGTATAGGGGGGAGGGCCAGGGGGCTCCGCAATGAGCAGTTCTTC	CASSIGGRARGLRNEQFF
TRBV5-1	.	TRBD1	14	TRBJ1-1	TGCGCCAGCAGCTTGGGGTCAACAGGGGGAGAAGCTTTCTTT	CASSLGSTGGEAFF
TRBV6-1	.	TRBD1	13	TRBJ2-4	TGTGCCAGCAGTGGGACAGGGTCGGGCATTCAGTACTTC	CASSGTGSGIQYF
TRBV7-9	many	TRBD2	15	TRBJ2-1	TGTGCCAGCAGCCCGGCCGCTAGCGGGGACAATGAGCAGTTCTTC	CASSPAASGDNEQFF
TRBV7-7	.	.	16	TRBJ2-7	TGTGCTAGCAGTCTTGTTGAACGGCACCTCTCCTACGAGCAGTACTTC	CASSLVERHLSYEQYF
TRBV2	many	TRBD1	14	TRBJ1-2	TGTGCCAGCAGTGAAGCGCGGGGACAGAATGGCTACACCTTC	CASSEARGQNGYTF
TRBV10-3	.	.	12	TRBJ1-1	TGTGCCATCAGCTATAACGGGATGAGGGCTTTCTTT	CAISYNGMRAFF
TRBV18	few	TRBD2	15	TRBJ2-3	TGTGCCAGCTCACCGACTAGCGGGAGGGCCGGGACGCAGTATTTT	CASSPTSGRAGTQYF
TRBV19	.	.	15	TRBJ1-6	TGTGCCAGTAGTATTTGGACGGAAGATAATTCACCCCTCCACTTT	CASSIWTEDNSPLHF
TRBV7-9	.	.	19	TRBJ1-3	TGTGCCAGCAGCTTAGTTACCCGGACCCAGTCTTTCTCTGGAAACACCATATATTTT	CASSLVTRTQSFSGNTIYF
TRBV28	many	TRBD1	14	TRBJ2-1	TGTGCCAGCAGTTCAACAGGGGATTACAATGAGCAGTTCTTC	CASSSTGDYNEQFF
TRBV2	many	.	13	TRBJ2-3	TGTGCCAGCAAGGGTCTCCCCACAGATACGCAGTATTTT	CASKGLPTDTQYF
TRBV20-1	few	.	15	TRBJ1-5	TGCAGTGCTAGTCAGGAGGGGGAAAGCAATCAGCCCCAGCATTTT	CSASQEGESNQPQHF
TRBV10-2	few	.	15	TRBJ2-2	TGCGCCAGCAGTGAGTGGCTAGAAGGCACCGGGGAGCTGTTTTTT	CASSEWLEGTGELFF
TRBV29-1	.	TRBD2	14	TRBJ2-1	TGCAGCGTTGCTAGCGGGAGGGCCTTCAATGAGCAGTTCTTC	CSVASGRAFNEQFF
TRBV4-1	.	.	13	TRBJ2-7	TGCGCCAGCAGCCAGGGGATCTCCTACGAGCAGTACTTC	CASSQGISYEQYF
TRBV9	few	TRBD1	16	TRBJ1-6	TGTGCCAGCAGCGCCCTGGACAGGGGGTATAATTCACCCCTCCACTTT	CASSALDRGYNSPLHF
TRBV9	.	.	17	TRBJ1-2	TGTGCCAGCAGCGTCGGGGCGAGTTTTAGGACTAACTATGGCTACACCTTC	CASSVGASFRTNYGYTF
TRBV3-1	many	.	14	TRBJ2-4	TGTGCCAGCAGCCAGGCCCTAACAGAAAACATTCAGTACTTC	CASSQALTENIQYF
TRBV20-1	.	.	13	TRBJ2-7	TGCAGTGCTAGAGATCCGGGGGTCTACGAGCAGTACTTC	CSARDPGVYEQYF
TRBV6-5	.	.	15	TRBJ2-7	TGTGCCAGCAGTTACGGCTCGGGACATACCTACGAGCAGTACTTC	CASSYGSGHTYEQYF
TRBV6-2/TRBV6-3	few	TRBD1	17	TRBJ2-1	TGTGCCAGCAGTTACCTGGGACAGCTGGGGGTATACAATGAGCAGTTCTTC	CASSYLGQLGVYNEQFF
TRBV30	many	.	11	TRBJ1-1	TGTGCCTGGAGTCTTCCCACTGAAGCTTTCTTT	CAWSLPTEAFF
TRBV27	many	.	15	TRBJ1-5	TGTGCCAGCAGTTTATCATGGCCAGTGGATCAGCCCCAGCATTTT	CASSLSWPVDQPQHF
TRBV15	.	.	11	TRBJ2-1	TGTGCCACCAGCAGAGAACAGACGCAGTTCTTC	CATSREQTQFF